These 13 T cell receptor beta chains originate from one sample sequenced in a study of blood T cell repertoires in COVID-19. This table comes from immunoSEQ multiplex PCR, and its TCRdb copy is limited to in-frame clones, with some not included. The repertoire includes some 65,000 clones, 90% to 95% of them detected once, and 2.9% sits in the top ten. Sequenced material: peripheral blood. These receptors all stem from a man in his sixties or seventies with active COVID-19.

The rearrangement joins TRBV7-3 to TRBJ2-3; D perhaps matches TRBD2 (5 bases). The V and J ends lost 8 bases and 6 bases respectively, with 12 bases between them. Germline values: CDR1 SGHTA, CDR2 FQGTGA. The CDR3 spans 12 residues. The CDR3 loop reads CASGNSADTQYF. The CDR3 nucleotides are TGTGCCAGCGGGAATAGCGCGGATACGCAGTATTTT. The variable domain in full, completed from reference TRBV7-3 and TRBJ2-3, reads GAGVSQTPSNKVTEKGKYVELRCDPISGHTALYWYRQSLGQGPEFLIYFQGTGAADDSGLPNDRFFAVRPEGSVSTLKIQRTERGDSAVYLCASGNSADTQYFGPGTRLTVL.

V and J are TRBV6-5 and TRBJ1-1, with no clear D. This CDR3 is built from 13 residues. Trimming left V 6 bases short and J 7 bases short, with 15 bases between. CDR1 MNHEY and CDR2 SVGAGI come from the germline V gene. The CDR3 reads CASRTTAGGEAFF. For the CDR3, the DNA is TGTGCCAGCAGAACGACGGCTGGCGGTGAAGCTTTCTTT.

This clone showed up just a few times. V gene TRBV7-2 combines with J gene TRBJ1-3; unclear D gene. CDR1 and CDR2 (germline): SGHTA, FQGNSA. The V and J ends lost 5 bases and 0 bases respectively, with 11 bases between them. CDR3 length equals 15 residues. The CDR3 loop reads CASSAQPISGNTIYF. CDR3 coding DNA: TGTGCCAGCAGCGCACAGCCTATCTCTGGAAACACCATATATTTT.

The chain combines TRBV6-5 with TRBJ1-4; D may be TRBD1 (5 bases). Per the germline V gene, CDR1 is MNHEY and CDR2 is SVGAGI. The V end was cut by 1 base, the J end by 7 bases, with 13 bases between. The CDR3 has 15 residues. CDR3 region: CASSYLSGWGEKLFF. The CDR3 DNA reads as TGTGCCAGCAGTTACTTATCAGGGTGGGGTGAAAAACTGTTTTTT.

CDR3 DNA: TGTGCCAGCAGCTCCACAGGGACAGCATGGGATACGCAGTATTTT. Residues: CASSSTGTAWDTQYF. The rearrangement uses TRBV5-6 and TRBJ2-3; 7 bases fit TRBD1. The germline V gene encodes CDR1 SGHDT and CDR2 YYEEEE. This CDR3 is built from 15 residues. With V trimmed by 3 bases and J by 6 bases, 10 bases remained unmatched.

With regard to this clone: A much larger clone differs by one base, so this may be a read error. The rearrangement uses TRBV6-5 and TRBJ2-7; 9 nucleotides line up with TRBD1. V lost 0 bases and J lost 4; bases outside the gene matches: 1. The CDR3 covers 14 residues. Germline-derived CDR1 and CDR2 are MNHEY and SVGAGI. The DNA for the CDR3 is TGTGCCAGCAGTTACTCGACAGGGGGTTACGAGCAGTACTTC. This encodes CASSYSTGGYEQYF.

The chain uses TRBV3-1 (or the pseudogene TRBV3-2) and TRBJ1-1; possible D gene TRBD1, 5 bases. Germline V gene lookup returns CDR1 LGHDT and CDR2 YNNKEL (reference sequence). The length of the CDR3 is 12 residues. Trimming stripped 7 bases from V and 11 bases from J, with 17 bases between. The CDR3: CASTPGGTRAFF. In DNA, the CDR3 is TGTGCCAGCACCCCGGGCGGGACGCGCGCTTTCTTT.

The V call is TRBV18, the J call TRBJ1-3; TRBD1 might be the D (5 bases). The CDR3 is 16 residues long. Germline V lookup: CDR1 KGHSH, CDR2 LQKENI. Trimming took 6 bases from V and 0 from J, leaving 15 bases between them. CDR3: CASSFSDTFSGNTIYF. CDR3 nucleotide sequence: TGTGCCAGCTCGTTTTCGGACACATTCTCTGGAAACACCATATATTTT.

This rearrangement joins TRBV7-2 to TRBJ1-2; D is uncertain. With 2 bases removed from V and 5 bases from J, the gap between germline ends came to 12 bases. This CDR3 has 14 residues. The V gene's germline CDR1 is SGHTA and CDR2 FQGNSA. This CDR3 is CASSLSRLLYGYTF. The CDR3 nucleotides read TGTGCCAGCAGCTTAAGCCGACTGCTATATGGCTACACCTTC.

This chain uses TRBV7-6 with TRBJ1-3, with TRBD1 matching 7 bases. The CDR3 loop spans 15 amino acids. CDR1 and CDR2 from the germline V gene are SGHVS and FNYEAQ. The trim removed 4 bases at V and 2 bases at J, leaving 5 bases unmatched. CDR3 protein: CASSSRTGAGNTIYF. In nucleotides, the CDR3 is TGTGCCAGCAGCTCTCGGACAGGAGCTGGAAACACCATATATTTT. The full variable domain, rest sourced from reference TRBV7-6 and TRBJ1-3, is GAGVSQSPRYKVTKRGQDVALRCDPISGHVSLYWYRQALGQGPEFLTYFNYEAQQDKSGLPNDRFSAERPEGSISTLTIQRTEQRDSAMYRCASSSRTGAGNTIYFGEGSWLTVV.

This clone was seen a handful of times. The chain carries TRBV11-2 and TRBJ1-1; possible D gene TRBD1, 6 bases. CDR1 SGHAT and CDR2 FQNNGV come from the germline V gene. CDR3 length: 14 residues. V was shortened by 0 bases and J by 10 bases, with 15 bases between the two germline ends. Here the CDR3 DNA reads TGTGCCAGCAGCTTAGAAGCAGGGGTAGGCGGAGCTTTCTTT. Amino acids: CASSLEAGVGGAFF.

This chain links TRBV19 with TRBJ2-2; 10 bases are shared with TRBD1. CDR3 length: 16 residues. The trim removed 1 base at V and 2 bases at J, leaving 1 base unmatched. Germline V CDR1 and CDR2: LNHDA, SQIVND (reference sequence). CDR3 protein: CASSIGQGANTGELFF. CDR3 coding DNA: TGTGCCAGTAGTATAGGACAGGGGGCAAACACCGGGGAGCTGTTTTTT.

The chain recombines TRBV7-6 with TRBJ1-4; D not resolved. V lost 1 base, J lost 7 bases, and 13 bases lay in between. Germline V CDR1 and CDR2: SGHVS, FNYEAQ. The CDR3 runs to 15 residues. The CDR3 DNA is TGTGCCAGCAGCTTAGTGGCCGGGAGCGGTGAAAAACTGTTTTTT. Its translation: CASSLVAGSGEKLFF.